The rows below give T cell receptor beta chains drawn from one sample of a study of blood T cell repertoires in COVID-19. The assay was immunoSEQ multiplex PCR, and TCRdb's table has in-frame clones only and misses some. Among 200,000 or so clones listed, 87% were seen once. The sample consisted of PBMCs or T cells enriched from blood (not recorded which). The receptor set was obtained from a man aged 30 to 45 in a cohort exposed to, infected with or recovered from COVID-19 (not recorded which). The CDR3 runs from the conserved cysteine through the conserved F or W. Expanded clones get a size class; other rows say once, few or many, or leave the size out.

clone size: .; V gene: TRBV9; CDR3 protein: CASSVEPQGTGIQETQYF
clone size: .; V gene: TRBV15; CDR3 protein: CATSFSRQGREKLFF
clone size: few; V gene: TRBV15; CDR3 protein: CATSRRAEKRGEQYF
clone size: .; V gene: TRBV4-1; CDR3 protein: CASSHTNLIGGSSYEQYF
clone size: .; V gene: TRBV7-2; CDR3 protein: CASSFLAGGGEQFF
clone size: .; V gene: TRBV7-9; CDR3 protein: CASSLEREGRYEQFF
clone size: .; V gene: TRBV4-3; CDR3 protein: CASSQETSGTGRLSSGNTIYF
clone size: .; V gene: TRBV28; CDR3 protein: CASGGTSGSDEQFF
clone size: .; V gene: TRBV4-1; CDR3 protein: CASSQPLAGSSYNEQFF
clone size: .; V gene: TRBV6-5; CDR3 protein: CASSYGTGITDTQYF
clone size: .; V gene: TRBV4-2; CDR3 protein: CASSQGSETSGDNEQFF
clone size: .; V gene: TRBV19; CDR3 protein: CASSSAGTGTYEQYF
clone size: .; V gene: TRBV27; CDR3 protein: CASSHPGVNTEAFF
clone size: .; V gene: TRBV27; CDR3 protein: CASSFVGGPTEAFF
clone size: once; V gene: TRBV5-6; CDR3 protein: CASSLGDRDYGYTF
clone size: .; V gene: TRBV28; CDR3 protein: CASSFATIWGTTTQETQYF
clone size: .; V gene: TRBV7-3; CDR3 protein: CASSSATGGTGELFF
clone size: .; V gene: TRBV12-1; CDR3 protein: CASSFANRQETQYF
clone size: .; V gene: TRBV5-1; CDR3 protein: CASSPRELNTEAFF
clone size: .; V gene: TRBV29-1; CDR3 protein: CSVAPPGQGLTEAFF
clone size: .; V gene: TRBV15; CDR3 protein: CATSRPSSGQGATEAFF
clone size: .; V gene: TRBV7-8; CDR3 protein: CASSLFGSGTIGELFF
clone size: .; V gene: TRBV24-1; CDR3 protein: CATSSTGQGAGNEQFF
clone size: .; V gene: TRBV6-6; CDR3 protein: CASSQRTGNEQFF
clone size: .; V gene: TRBV3-1/TRBV3-2; CDR3 protein: CASRYARTGLHGYTF
clone size: once; V gene: TRBV7-8; CDR3 protein: CASSFRTSGRDEQFF
clone size: .; V gene: TRBV4-3; CDR3 protein: CASSQTEGYGYTF
clone size: few; V gene: TRBV9; CDR3 protein: CASSDPLGTSYNEQFF
clone size: .; V gene: TRBV5-1; CDR3 protein: CASSGELSSYEQYF
clone size: .; V gene: TRBV6-5; CDR3 protein: CASSPPTGGGYTF
clone size: .; V gene: TRBV4-2; CDR3 protein: CASSQEGDRGNTIYF
clone size: .; V gene: TRBV4-1; CDR3 protein: CASSQAGLAGNYEQYF
clone size: .; V gene: TRBV4-1; CDR3 protein: CASSPRVAGSGRTDTQYF
clone size: .; V gene: TRBV14; CDR3 protein: CASSQMTGTYEQYF
clone size: once; V gene: TRBV7-2; CDR3 protein: CASSQTGNSNQPQHF
clone size: once; V gene: TRBV5-1; CDR3 protein: CASSPRTGWDSPLHF
clone size: many; V gene: TRBV7-9; CDR3 protein: CASSSGLAAYNEQFF
clone size: .; V gene: TRBV27; CDR3 protein: CASNDGRAHEQYF
clone size: .; V gene: TRBV18; CDR3 protein: CASSRAGKNEKLFF
clone size: .; V gene: TRBV28; CDR3 protein: CATAKVAGRNEQFF
clone size: many; V gene: TRBV6-1; CDR3 protein: CASSEAGGEAYNEQFF
clone size: .; V gene: TRBV27; CDR3 protein: CASSLELAGAGYEQFF
clone size: .; V gene: TRBV7-9; CDR3 protein: CASSFEGSNYGYTF
clone size: few; V gene: TRBV29-1; CDR3 protein: CSVGQGKYSIYNEQFF
clone size: .; V gene: TRBV14; CDR3 protein: CASSQDLPRVPGTEAFF
clone size: .; V gene: TRBV6-5; CDR3 protein: CASAFARVDISPLHF
clone size: .; V gene: TRBV19; CDR3 protein: CASSIMRGHTYEQYF
clone size: .; V gene: TRBV7-9; CDR3 protein: CASSHRDRGAYEQYF
clone size: .; V gene: TRBV27; CDR3 protein: CASSLSRTQPNQPQHF
clone size: .; V gene: TRBV20-1; CDR3 protein: CSEESGETQYF
clone size: once; V gene: TRBV2; CDR3 protein: CASSETGGLPYGYTF
clone size: .; V gene: TRBV7-6; CDR3 protein: CASSLVASGVYNEQFF
clone size: .; V gene: TRBV24-1; CDR3 protein: CATSAPPPLDTQYF
clone size: .; V gene: TRBV7-8; CDR3 protein: CASSLGGGSSTDTQYF
clone size: .; V gene: TRBV28; CDR3 protein: CASRYDRGTGYQPQHF
clone size: few; V gene: TRBV19; CDR3 protein: CASSTLLISNQPQHF
clone size: few; V gene: TRBV2; CDR3 protein: CASTEESTEQFF
clone size: .; V gene: TRBV19; CDR3 protein: CASSEQESKQYF
clone size: few; V gene: TRBV18; CDR3 protein: CASSPGTARGVYNEQFF